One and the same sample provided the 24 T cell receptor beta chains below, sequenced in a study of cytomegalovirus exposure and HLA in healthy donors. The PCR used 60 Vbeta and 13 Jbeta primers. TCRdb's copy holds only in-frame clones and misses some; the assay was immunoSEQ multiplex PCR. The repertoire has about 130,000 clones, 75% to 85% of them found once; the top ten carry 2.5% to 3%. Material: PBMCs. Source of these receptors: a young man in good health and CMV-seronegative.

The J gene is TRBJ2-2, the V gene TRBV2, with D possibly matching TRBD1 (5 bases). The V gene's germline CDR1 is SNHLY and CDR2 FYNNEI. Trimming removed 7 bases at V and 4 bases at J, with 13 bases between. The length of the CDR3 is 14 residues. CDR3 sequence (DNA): TGTGCCAGCACAGGGTGGGCCGTCACCGGGGAGCTGTTTTTT. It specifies CASTGWAVTGELFF.

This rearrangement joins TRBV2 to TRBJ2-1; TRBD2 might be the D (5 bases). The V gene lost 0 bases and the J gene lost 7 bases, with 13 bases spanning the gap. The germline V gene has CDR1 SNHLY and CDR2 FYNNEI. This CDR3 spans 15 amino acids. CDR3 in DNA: TGTGCCAGCAGTGAAGCAATGGGAGCCTGGAATGAGCAGTTCTTC. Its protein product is CASSEAMGAWNEQFF. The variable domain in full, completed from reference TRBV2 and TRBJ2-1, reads EPEVTQTPSHQVTQMGQEVILRCVPISNHLYFYWYRQILGQKVEFLVSFYNNEISEKSEIFDDQFSVERPDGSNFTLKIRSTKLEDSAMYFCASSEAMGAWNEQFFGPGTRLTVL.

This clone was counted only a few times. The CDR3 DNA follows: TGTGCCACCCGCGGGAGGCATGAGCAGTTCTTC. It codes for CATRGRHEQFF. The rearrangement uses TRBV15 and TRBJ2-1; TRBD2 aligns across 8 bases. Germline loops: CDR1 LNHNV, CDR2 YYDKDF (reference sequence). V lost 8 bases, J lost 8 bases, and 2 bases stayed unmatched. The CDR3 sequence is 11 residues long.

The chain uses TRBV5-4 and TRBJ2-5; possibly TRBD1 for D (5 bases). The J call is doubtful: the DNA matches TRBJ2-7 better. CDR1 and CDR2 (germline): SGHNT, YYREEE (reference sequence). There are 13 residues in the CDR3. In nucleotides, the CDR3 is TGTGCCAGCAGCCAAATGCAGGGCCACGAGCAGTACTTC. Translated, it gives CASSQMQGHEQYF.

CDR3 coding DNA: TGCGCCAGCAGTGAGTCGATGGGACTAGCTAGGGAGCAGTTCTTC. This encodes CASSESMGLAREQFF. The chain carries TRBV10-2 and TRBJ2-1, with 9 bases fitting TRBD2. Germline assignment: CDR1 WSHSY and CDR2 SAAADI. Trimming took 0 bases from V and 10 from J; bases not matched to a gene: 7. The CDR3 has 15 amino acids.

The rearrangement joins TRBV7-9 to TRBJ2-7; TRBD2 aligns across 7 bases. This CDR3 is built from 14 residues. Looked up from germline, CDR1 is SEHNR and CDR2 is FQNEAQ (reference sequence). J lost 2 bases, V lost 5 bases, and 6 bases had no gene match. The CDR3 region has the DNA TGTGCCAGCAGCCCGGGGACTAAACCCTACGAGCAGTACTTC. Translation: CASSPGTKPYEQYF.

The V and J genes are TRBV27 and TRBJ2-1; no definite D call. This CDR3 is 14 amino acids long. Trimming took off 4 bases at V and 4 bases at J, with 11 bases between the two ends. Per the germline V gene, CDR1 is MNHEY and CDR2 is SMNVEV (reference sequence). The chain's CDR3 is CASSSLYTYNEQFF. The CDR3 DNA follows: TGTGCCAGCAGTTCGCTATATACTTACAATGAGCAGTTCTTC.

Written as DNA, the CDR3 is TGTGCCAGCAGCCCCCGACTAGCGGGAGTGGCTGAGCAGTTCTTC. It specifies CASSPRLAGVAEQFF. The chain carries TRBV9 and TRBJ2-1; TRBD2 agrees at 12 bases. V lost 4 bases to trimming and J lost 9 bases; unmatched junction nucleotides: 8. CDR3 length: 15 residues. Germline V CDR1 and CDR2: SGDLS, YYNGEE.

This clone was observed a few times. The CDR3 spells CASSHDTSGVGEQYF. The CDR3, as DNA: TGCGCCAGCAGCCACGATACTTCTGGAGTTGGGGAGCAGTACTTC. The chain combines TRBV4-3 with TRBJ2-7; D unresolved. The germline CDR1 and CDR2 sequences are LGHNA and YSLEER. This CDR3 contains 15 residues. Trimming pared 3 bases from V and 7 bases from J, leaving 19 bases between.

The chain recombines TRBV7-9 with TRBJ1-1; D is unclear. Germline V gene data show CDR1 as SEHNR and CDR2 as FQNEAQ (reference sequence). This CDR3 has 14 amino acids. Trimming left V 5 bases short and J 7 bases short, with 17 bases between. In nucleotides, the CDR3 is TGTGCCAGCAGCCCCGTGATGTTGAGCTTTGAAGCTTTCTTT. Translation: CASSPVMLSFEAFF. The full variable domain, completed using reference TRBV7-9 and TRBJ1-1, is DTGVSQNPRHKITKRGQNVTFRCDPISEHNRLYWYRQTLGQGPEFLTYFQNEAQLEKSRLLSDRFSAERPKGSFSTLEIQRTEQGDSAMYLCASSPVMLSFEAFFGQGTRLTVV.

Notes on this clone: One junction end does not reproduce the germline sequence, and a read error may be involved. CDR3 region: CASSLESGDNQPQNF. CDR3 DNA: TGCGCCAGCAGCTTGGAGTCCGGCGACAATCAGCCCCAGAATTTT. The rearrangement joins TRBV5-1 to TRBJ1-5, with unresolved D. The CDR3 length is 15 residues. Germline loops: CDR1 SGHRS, CDR2 YFSETQ.

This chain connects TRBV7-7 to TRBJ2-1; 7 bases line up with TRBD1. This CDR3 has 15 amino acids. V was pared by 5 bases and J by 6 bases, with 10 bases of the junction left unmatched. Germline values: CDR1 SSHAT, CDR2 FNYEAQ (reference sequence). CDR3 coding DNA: TGTGCCAGCAGCCCGACTCTACAGGGGCGCAATGAGCAGTTCTTC. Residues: CASSPTLQGRNEQFF.

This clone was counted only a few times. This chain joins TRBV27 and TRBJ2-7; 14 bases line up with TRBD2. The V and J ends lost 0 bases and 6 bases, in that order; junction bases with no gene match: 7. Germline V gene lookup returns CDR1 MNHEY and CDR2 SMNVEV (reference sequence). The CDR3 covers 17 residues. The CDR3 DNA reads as TGTGCCAGCAGTTTATCGGTAGGGACTAGCGGGAGTGGCGAGCAGTACTTC. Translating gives CASSLSVGTSGSGEQYF.

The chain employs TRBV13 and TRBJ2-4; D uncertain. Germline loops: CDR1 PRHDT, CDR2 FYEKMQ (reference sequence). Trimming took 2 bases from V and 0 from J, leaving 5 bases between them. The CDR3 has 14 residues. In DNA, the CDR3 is TGTGCCAGCAGCTTATCTCTAGCCAAAAACATTCAGTACTTC. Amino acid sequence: CASSLSLAKNIQYF.

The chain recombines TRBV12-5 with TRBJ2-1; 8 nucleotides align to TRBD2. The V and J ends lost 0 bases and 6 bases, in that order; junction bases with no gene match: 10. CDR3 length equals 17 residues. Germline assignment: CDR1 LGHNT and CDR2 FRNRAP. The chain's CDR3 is CASGLVRLREAANEQFF. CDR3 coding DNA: TGTGCTAGTGGTTTGGTACGTCTGCGGGAGGCCGCCAATGAGCAGTTCTTC.

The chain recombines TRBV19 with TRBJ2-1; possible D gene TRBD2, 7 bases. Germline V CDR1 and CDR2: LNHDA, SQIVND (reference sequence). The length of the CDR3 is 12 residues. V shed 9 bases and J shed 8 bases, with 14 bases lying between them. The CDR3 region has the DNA TGTGCCAGCGAGGGGGGGATCGATGAGCAGTTCTTC. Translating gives CASEGGIDEQFF.

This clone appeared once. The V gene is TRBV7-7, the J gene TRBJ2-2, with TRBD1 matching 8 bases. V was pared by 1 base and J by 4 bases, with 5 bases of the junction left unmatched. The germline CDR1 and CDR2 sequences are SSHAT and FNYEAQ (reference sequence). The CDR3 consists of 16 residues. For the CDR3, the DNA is TGTGCCAGCAGCTTAGTGGCAGGGGGCACCACCGGGGAGCTGTTTTTT. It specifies CASSLVAGGTTGELFF.

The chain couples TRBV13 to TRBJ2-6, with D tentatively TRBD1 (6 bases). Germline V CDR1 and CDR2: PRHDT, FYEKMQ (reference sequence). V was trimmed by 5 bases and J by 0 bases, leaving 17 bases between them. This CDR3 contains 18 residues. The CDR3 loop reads CASSLERDTSSGANVLTF. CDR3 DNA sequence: TGTGCCAGCAGCCTCGAAAGGGACACCAGCTCTGGGGCCAACGTCCTGACTTTC.

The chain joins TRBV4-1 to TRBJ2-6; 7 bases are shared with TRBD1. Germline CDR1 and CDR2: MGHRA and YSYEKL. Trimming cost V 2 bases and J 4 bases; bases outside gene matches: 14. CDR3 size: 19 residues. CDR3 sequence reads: CASSQPRDSPLRGANVLTF. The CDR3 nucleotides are TGCGCCAGCAGCCAACCCCGGGACAGCCCTCTTAGAGGGGCCAACGTCCTGACTTTC.

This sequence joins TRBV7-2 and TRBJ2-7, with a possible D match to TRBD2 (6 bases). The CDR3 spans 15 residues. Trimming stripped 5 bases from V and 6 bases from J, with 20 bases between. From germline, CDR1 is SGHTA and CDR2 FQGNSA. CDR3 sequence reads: CASSRLGLGSGEQYF. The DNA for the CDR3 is TGTGCCAGCAGCAGACTGGGACTGGGCTCCGGCGAGCAGTACTTC.

CDR3 nucleotides: TGTGCCAGCAGCGTAGAGGAGGGGCTAGCGGGATACAATGAGCAGTTCTTC. Translation gives CASSVEEGLAGYNEQFF. The rearrangement uses TRBV9 and TRBJ2-1; 9 bases are shared with TRBD2. The trim removed 0 bases at V and 4 bases at J, leaving 8 bases unmatched. CDR1 and CDR2 from the germline V gene are SGDLS and YYNGEE. CDR3 length: 17 amino acids. Using reference TRBV9 and TRBJ2-1 for the parts outside the CDR3, the full variable domain is DSGVTQTPKHLITATGQRVTLRCSPRSGDLSVYWYQQSLDQGLQFLIQYYNGEERAKGNILERFSAQQFPDLHSELNLSSLELGDSALYFCASSVEEGLAGYNEQFFGPGTRLTVL.

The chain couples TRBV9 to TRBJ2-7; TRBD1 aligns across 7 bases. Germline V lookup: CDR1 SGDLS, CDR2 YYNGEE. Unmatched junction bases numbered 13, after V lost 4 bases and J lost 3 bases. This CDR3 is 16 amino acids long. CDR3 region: CASSPRPDRPDYEQYF. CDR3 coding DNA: TGTGCCAGCAGCCCTCGACCGGACAGGCCCGACTACGAGCAGTACTTC.

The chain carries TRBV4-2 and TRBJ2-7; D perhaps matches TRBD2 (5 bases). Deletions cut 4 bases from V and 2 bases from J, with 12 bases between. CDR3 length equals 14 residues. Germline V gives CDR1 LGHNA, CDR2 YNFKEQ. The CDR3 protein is CASSPQATTYEQYF. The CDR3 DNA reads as TGTGCCAGCAGCCCCCAGGCGACTACCTACGAGCAGTACTTC.

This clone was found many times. In nucleotides, the CDR3 is TGCGCCAGCAGCCAAAGCGGGAATAGGGAGGAAAAACTGTTTTTT. Residues: CASSQSGNREEKLFF. V and J are TRBV4-3 and TRBJ1-4, with D unclear. The CDR3 loop spans 15 amino acids. Per the germline V gene, CDR1 is LGHNA and CDR2 is YSLEER. Deletions cut 2 bases from V and 8 bases from J, with 15 bases between.